The sequence of this T cell receptor (beta chain) was determined in a study of T cells expressing NK-cell markers. Study summary: All TCR beta repertoires analysed originated from sorted CD3+CD56+NKG2C+, CD3+CD56+NKG2C- and CD3+CD56-NKG2C+ T cells. Among the eight sequenced donors, seven tested HCMV-seropositive and one tested seronegative.

Points from the study as a whole: Dominance of the CD3+CD56-NKG2C+ fraction by these clonotypes also held in four donors. Clones of NKG2C+ T cells that had expanded were of unclear HCMV specificity.

TCRdb reanalyzed the 5' RACE reads and collapses them to one entry per CDR3 protein, without DNA. The sample has 500,000 to 700,000 distinct CDR3 sequences. The germline V gene encodes CDR1 DFQATT and CDR2 SNEGSKA (reference sequence). CDR3 length: 16 residues. Remarks on this clonotype: What it binds is unknown.

Sequencing was carried out using blood T cells: a sorted CD56 or NKG2C T cell subset, CD4+ or CD8+ T cells, or bulk PBMC T cells (not recorded which). The chain employs TRBV20-1 and TRBJ2-6; TCRdb indicates TRBD1, and absent DNA this call remains unverified. The TCR originated in a man younger than 35 in good health. The CDR3 reads CSATGTAITGANVLTF.